Listed below are T cell receptor beta chains from one sample, sequenced in a study of response to subunit inactivated influenza vaccine. TCRdb re-called the RT-PCR reads through MiXCR, storing one row per CDR3 protein. In the table there are 250,000 to 350,000 distinct CDR3 sequences, approximately 21% of which are singletons. The starting material was PBMCs from blood, obtained approximately 20 months after vaccination. These receptors all stem from a man between 50 and 75 years old who received an inactivated influenza vaccine. Both conserved end residues are part of each CDR3. The D gene is left open where the match is weak. Some rows mark clone size as missing; the rest say once, few, many or name a class of expanded clone.

V	J	size	D	DNA	CDR3
TRBV29-1	TRBJ1-5	.	TRBD1	TGCAGCGTGCAGGGGGACAATCAGCCCCAGCATTTT	CSVQGDNQPQHF
TRBV5-1	TRBJ1-1	many	.	TGCGCCAGCAGCGTGTTCAGGGAAACTGAAGCTTTCTTT	CASSVFRETEAFF
TRBV20-1	TRBJ1-1	.	.	TGCAGTGCTCCTTCACAGAGGAAGATGAACACTGAAGCTTTCTTT	CSAPSQRKMNTEAFF
TRBV5-5	TRBJ1-1	few	.	TGTGCCAGCAGCTCCGCTTGGAACTACCCCACTGAAGCTTTCTTT	CASSSAWNYPTEAFF
TRBV3-1	TRBJ1-2	many	.	TGTGCCAGCAGCCCTTCAGGGGACGGCTACACCTTC	CASSPSGDGYTF
TRBV4-3	TRBJ1-4	few	.	TGCGCCAGCAGCCAAACTGCGGGGGCAGCGGAACTGTTTTTT	CASSQTAGAAELFF
TRBV6-5	TRBJ2-1	few	.	TGTGCCAGCAGTTACCCCAACAATGAGCAGTTCTTC	CASSYPNNEQFF
TRBV30	TRBJ2-5	.	.	TGTGCCTGGAGCGAGCTAGTGGGCCAAGAGACCCAGTACTTC	CAWSELVGQETQYF
TRBV5-1	TRBJ2-7	few	.	TGCGCCAGCAGCTTGGACGGTCACACCCTCTCCTACGAGCAGTACTTC	CASSLDGHTLSYEQYF
TRBV20-1	TRBJ2-2	.	.	TGCAGTGCCAGGGGTCGGAGGGGCACCGGGGAGCTGTTTTTT	CSARGRRGTGELFF
TRBV7-9	TRBJ1-2	many	.	TGTGCCAGCAGCTTAGCGGGTGGGAATGGCTACACCTTC	CASSLAGGNGYTF
TRBV20-1	TRBJ2-7	few	.	TGCAGTGCTAGAGATGCGGGAACCTACGAGCAGTACTTC	CSARDAGTYEQYF
TRBV7-9	TRBJ1-4	.	TRBD1	TGTGCCAGCAGCTTCGGGACAGGGGTTGAAAAACTGTTTTTT	CASSFGTGVEKLFF
TRBV5-6	TRBJ1-2	.	TRBD1	TGTGCCAGCAGCTCGCCACTTTACAGGGGGAAAGGCTATGGCTACACCTTC	CASSSPLYRGKGYGYTF
TRBV5-1	TRBJ1-1	.	.	TGCGCCAGCAGCTTGGATGGGGGGCGAACTGAAGCTTTCTTT	CASSLDGGRTEAFF
TRBV7-9	TRBJ2-3	few	.	TGTGCCAGCAGGGGGGACGGCCAGAGCACAGATACGCAGTATTTT	CASRGDGQSTDTQYF
TRBV5-6	TRBJ2-7	.	.	TGTGCCAGCAGCTTGGGGCCCAACTCCTACGAGCAGTACTTC	CASSLGPNSYEQYF
TRBV6-1	TRBJ2-1	.	TRBD2	TGTGCCAGCAAACGAGCGGGACCCTCCTACAATGAGCAGTTCTTC	CASKRAGPSYNEQFF
TRBV6-1	TRBJ2-7	few	TRBD2	TGTGCCAGCAGTCCGGGACTAGCGGGATTCAGCTACGAGCAGTACTTC	CASSPGLAGFSYEQYF
TRBV6-1	TRBJ2-2	once	.	TGTGCCAGCAGACCCGGACGGGGAAGGGACACCGGGGAGCTGTTTTTT	CASRPGRGRDTGELFF
TRBV29-1	TRBJ2-2	.	TRBD1	TGCAGCGTTGGGAGACAGGGTCGGGGCGGGGAGCTGTTTTTT	CSVGRQGRGGELFF
TRBV5-6	TRBJ1-5	few	.	TGTGCCAGCAGCTTGACAGGGCATAGCAATCAGCCCCAGCATTTT	CASSLTGHSNQPQHF
TRBV28	TRBJ2-2	.	.	TGTGCCAGCAGGACAGCGACTGCGAACACCGGGGAGCTGTTTTTT	CASRTATANTGELFF
TRBV12-3/TRBV12-4	TRBJ1-1	few	.	TGTGCCAGCACCCGGACAGCAAGAAACACTGAAGCTTTCTTT	CASTRTARNTEAFF